This T cell receptor beta chain appears in the sequencing data of a study of CD8+CD57+ T cells in acquired aplastic anemia. This clonotype showed up many times. A junction end diverges from the germline sequence, so it may reflect a read error. Using genomic DNA as the template, TCR beta VDJ and CDR3 profiling was carried out. One entry per CDR3 protein, called by TCRdb with MiXCR from the reads. Among around 190,000 distinct CDR3 sequences listed, around 50% were seen once. The CDR3 has 14 amino acids. Germline values: CDR1 SGHVS, CDR2 FQNEAQ. Input material: sorted CD4+, CD8+, or CD8+CD57+ T cells (not recorded which) from PBMCs. The receptor was derived from a human donor in good health, serving as a control. The genes are TRBV7-8 and TRBJ1-6; 7 bases are a match to TRBD1. This chain's CDR3 is CASSQGDYNSSLHF. In DNA, the CDR3 is TGTGCCAGCAGCCAGGGGGATTATAATTCATCCCTCCACTTT.